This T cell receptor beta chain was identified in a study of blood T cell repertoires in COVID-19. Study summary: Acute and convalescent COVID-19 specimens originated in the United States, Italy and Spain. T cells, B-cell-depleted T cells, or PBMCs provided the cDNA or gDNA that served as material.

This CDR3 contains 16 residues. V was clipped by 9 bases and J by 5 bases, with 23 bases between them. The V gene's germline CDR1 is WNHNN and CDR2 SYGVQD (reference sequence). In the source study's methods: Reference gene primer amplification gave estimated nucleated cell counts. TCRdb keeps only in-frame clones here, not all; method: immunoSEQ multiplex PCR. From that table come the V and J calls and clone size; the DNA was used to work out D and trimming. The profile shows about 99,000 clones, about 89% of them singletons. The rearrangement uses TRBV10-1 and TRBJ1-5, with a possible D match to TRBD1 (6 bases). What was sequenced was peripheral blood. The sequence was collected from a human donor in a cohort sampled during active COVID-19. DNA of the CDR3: TGCGCCAGTCAAGGAACAGGGCCCTACCACGATCAGCCCCAGCATTTT. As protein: CASQGTGPYHDQPQHF.